This T cell receptor (beta chain) was recovered during a study of glioma-infiltrating T cells after dendritic cell vaccination. Study details: Glioblastoma patients came from Phase I and II dendritic cell vaccination trials. Treatment, given 2003 to 2012, was autologous tumor lysate-pulsed dendritic cell vaccination. Study-wide results and limits: TCR clonality showed no direct relationship with survival.

The time point was: after dendritic cell vaccination, including at tumor progression/relapse. Germline V gene data show CDR1 as LNHNV and CDR2 as YYDKDF (reference sequence). The trim removed 0 bases at V and 8 bases at J, leaving 7 bases unmatched. This CDR3 comprises 16 residues. This table comes from immunoSEQ multiplex PCR, and its TCRdb copy is limited to in-frame clones, with some not included. The table records around 87,000 clones, under 85% of them present only once. This clone was detected once. The antigen remains unidentified. The chain uses TRBV15 and TRBJ2-3, with 11 bases that match TRBD2. The receptor was isolated from a human donor with glioblastoma. Sample: blood, taken after dendritic cell vaccination. The CDR3 DNA reads TGTGCCACCAGCAGAGATCCCGTAGCGGGGGGGCTTACGCAGTATTTT. Its translation is CATSRDPVAGGLTQYF.